The T cell receptor beta chain described here comes from a study of OX40 agonist ivuxolimab in advanced cancers. As for the study in general: Patients' therapy was ivuxolimab, an antibody that acts as an agonist of OX40 (CD134).

The protocol was immunoSEQ multiplex PCR, while the TCRdb copy is restricted to in-frame clones and leaves out a portion. The sample yields about 69,000 clones, more than 85% seen once. Trimming took 6 bases from V and 5 from J, leaving 19 bases between them. Germline loops: CDR1 SQVTM, CDR2 ANQGSEA. The CDR3 consists of 14 residues. This sequence originates from an adult with an advanced solid tumor such as melanoma, head and neck, liver or kidney cancer. Sequencing used CD4+ or CD8+ T cells sorted from blood, obtained in a trial of the OX40 agonist ivuxolimab. This rearrangement joins TRBV29-1 to TRBJ2-5; a possible D gene is TRBD1 (6 bases). The CDR3 DNA reads TGCAGCGTAGCACCCGGGACAAATCACGAGACCCAGTACTTC. Its translation: CSVAPGTNHETQYF.